A single sample is the source of the 30 T cell receptor beta chains below, sequenced in a study of cytomegalovirus exposure and HLA in healthy donors. 60 Vbeta and 13 Jbeta primers were used in PCR. Libraries were prepared by immunoSEQ multiplex PCR; TCRdb keeps only in-frame clonotypes and omits some of them. Of 100,000 to 120,000 clones in the sample, approximately 80% were seen once. Sequenced input: PBMCs. These receptors all stem from a male donor in good health and CMV-seronegative.

This clone was seen more than once but under ten times. CDR3 bases: TGTGCCAGCAGCTTAGGGGGACAGGGTTTTGGCTCCTACGAGCAGTACTTC. Its translation: CASSLGGQGFGSYEQYF. The rearrangement joins TRBV7-9 to TRBJ2-7, with 9 nucleotides matching TRBD1. The CDR3 extends over 17 amino acids. Germline V gene data show CDR1 as SEHNR and CDR2 as FQNEAQ (reference sequence). V shed 1 base and J 0 bases; nucleotides not matched to a gene: 7.

This clone was seen just once. CDR3 in amino acids: CASSVRKDRAANQPQHF. DNA for the CDR3: TGTGCCAGCAGTGTGCGAAAGGACAGGGCTGCCAATCAGCCCCAGCATTTT. The V gene is TRBV27, the J gene TRBJ1-5, with TRBD1 matching over 8 bases. The V gene end was trimmed by 5 bases and the J gene end by 3 bases; junction bases not matched to a gene: 12. Germline CDR1 reads MNHEY; CDR2 reads SMNVEV (reference sequence). The CDR3 contains 17 residues.

Written as DNA, the CDR3 is TGCGCCAGCAGCACGGGACTAGCGGGAGCTGCTAGCTCCTACAATGAGCAGTTCTTC. Translation gives CASSTGLAGAASSYNEQFF. V usage is TRBV5-1 and J usage is TRBJ2-1; 14 bases are shared with TRBD2. The CDR3 is 19 amino acids. Germline V lookup: CDR1 SGHRS, CDR2 YFSETQ. V shed 4 bases and J 0 bases; nucleotides not matched to a gene: 9.

In its sample, this clone was seen once. The chain recombines TRBV29-1 with TRBJ1-4; D is perhaps TRBD1 (6 bases). CDR3 length equals 13 residues. Trimming left V 8 bases short and J 7 bases short, with 17 bases between. CDR1 and CDR2 from the germline V gene are SQVTM and ANQGSEA. For the CDR3, the DNA is TGCAGCATCGTGACAGGAGGAAGTGAAAAACTGTTTTTT. Translating it yields CSIVTGGSEKLFF.

The chain links TRBV19 to TRBJ2-6; possible D gene TRBD2, 6 bases. This CDR3 comprises 15 residues. Germline V gene lookup returns CDR1 LNHDA and CDR2 SQIVND (reference sequence). V shed 5 bases and J shed 3 bases, with 11 bases lying between them. Here the CDR3 reads CASSFWGDGANVLTF. CDR3 sequence (DNA): TGTGCCAGTAGTTTCTGGGGGGATGGGGCCAACGTCCTGACTTTC.

This clone has a single count. V usage is TRBV5-4 and J usage is TRBJ1-2, with no clear D. V shed 2 bases and J shed 0 bases, with 11 bases lying between them. Germline values: CDR1 SGHNT, CDR2 YYREEE (reference sequence). The length of the CDR3 is 15 residues. The CDR3 region is CASSFGSLANYGYTF. The DNA for the CDR3 is TGTGCCAGCAGCTTTGGGAGTCTAGCTAACTATGGCTACACCTTC.

This clone was detected a few times. V and J are TRBV6-5 and TRBJ2-4, with 9 nucleotides matching TRBD1. The germline V gene has CDR1 MNHEY and CDR2 SVGAGI. The V segment lost 4 bases and the J segment 5 bases; nucleotides outside the gene matches: 6. CDR3 size: 15 residues. CDR3 region: CASSSTGTGQNIQYF. CDR3 sequence (DNA): TGTGCCAGCAGTTCAACCGGGACAGGGCAAAACATTCAGTACTTC.

The CDR3 DNA reads as TGTGCCGCCAGCCAACAAGCGGGTCAACAAGAGACCCAGTACTTC. Translating it yields CAASQQAGQQETQYF. V usage is TRBV7-6 and J usage is TRBJ2-5; a weak D match, TRBD2 (6 bases). V dropped 11 bases and J dropped 2 bases, with 21 bases sitting between them. CDR3 size: 15 residues. The V gene's germline CDR1 is SGHVS and CDR2 FNYEAQ. Full variable domain (remainder filled in from reference TRBV7-6 and TRBJ2-5): GAGVSQSPRYKVTKRGQDVALRCDPISGHVSLYWYRQALGQGPEFLTYFNYEAQQDKSGLPNDRFSAERPEGSISTLTIQRTEQRDSAMYRCAASQQAGQQETQYFGPGTRLLVL.

The chain joins TRBV18 to TRBJ2-5; 15 bases are shared with TRBD2. The length of the CDR3 is 14 residues. The ends lost 6 bases at V and 4 bases at J; junction bases unmatched: 0. The V gene's germline CDR1 is KGHSH and CDR2 LQKENI. The CDR3 spells CASSGLAGGETQYF. The CDR3 region has the DNA TGTGCCAGCTCGGGACTAGCGGGAGGAGAGACCCAGTACTTC.

This clone was observed a few times. Within the sample, other DNA sequences also encode this same CDR3. The J gene is TRBJ1-5, the V gene TRBV10-3; no firm D call. This CDR3 region has 12 residues. Trimming took off 4 bases at V and 7 bases at J, with 8 bases between the two ends. CDR1 and CDR2 (germline): ENHRY, SYGVKD. This CDR3 is CAISAGAQPQHF. In DNA, the CDR3 is TGTGCCATCAGTGCTGGAGCCCAGCCCCAGCATTTT.

The chain employs TRBV29-1 and TRBJ2-5, with D possibly TRBD2 on 5 matching bases. This CDR3 has 14 amino acids. The germline V and J ends were trimmed by 7 bases and 2 bases, with 17 bases remaining between them. Germline CDR1 SQVTM, CDR2 ANQGSEA. In DNA, the CDR3 is TGCAGCGCCGGAGGAACAGCCCTACAAGAGACCCAGTACTTC. Protein sequence: CSAGGTALQETQYF. Using reference TRBV29-1 and TRBJ2-5 for the parts outside the CDR3, the full variable domain is SAVISQKPSRDICQRGTSLTIQCQVDSQVTMMFWYRQQPGQSLTLIATANQGSEATYESGFVIDKFPISRPNLTFSTLTVSNMSPEDSSIYLCSAGGTALQETQYFGPGTRLLVL.

This clone was detected only a few times. Relative to the germline gene, one junction end is altered; a read error may explain this. The chain combines TRBV7-9 with TRBJ2-7, with TRBD1 identical over 7 bases. The CDR3 has 17 residues. Germline V gene data show CDR1 as SEHNR and CDR2 as FQNEAQ (reference sequence). As DNA, the CDR3 is TGTTCCAGCAGCTTATTCGGTCAGGGGGACACCAACTACGAGCAGTACTTC. The encoded protein is CSSSLFGQGDTNYEQYF.

This chain links TRBV5-1 with TRBJ2-7; 7 positions match TRBD2. The V gene's germline CDR1 is SGHRS and CDR2 YFSETQ. V lost 0 bases to trimming and J lost 6 bases; unmatched junction nucleotides: 9. The CDR3 loop spans 15 amino acids. For the CDR3, the DNA is TGCGCCAGCAGCTTGGCGGCTAGCGGTACCCGCGAGCAGTACTTC. Residues: CASSLAASGTREQYF.

This sequence joins TRBV7-2 and TRBJ1-5, with D tentatively TRBD1 (6 bases). This CDR3 is built from 13 residues. The V end was cut by 5 bases, the J end by 7 bases, with 12 bases between. The germline gives CDR1 SGHTA, CDR2 FQGNSA. DNA for the CDR3: TGTGCCAGCAGCGCACAGGGAGGGCAGCCCCAGCATTTT. Translation gives CASSAQGGQPQHF.

The J gene is TRBJ1-5, the V gene TRBV9; tentative D call: TRBD1 (5 bases). The CDR3 consists of 15 residues. V was clipped by 4 bases and J by 0 bases, with 11 bases between them. Germline V gene data show CDR1 as SGDLS and CDR2 as YYNGEE. The CDR3 here is CASSPDSYSNQPQHF. The DNA for the CDR3 is TGTGCCAGCAGCCCCGACAGTTATAGCAATCAGCCCCAGCATTTT.

V and J are TRBV12-5 and TRBJ2-3; 7 bases are a match to TRBD1. This CDR3 spans 14 amino acids. Germline loops: CDR1 LGHNT, CDR2 FRNRAP. The J segment lost 11 bases and the V segment lost 0 bases, leaving 8 bases of the junction unmatched. The CDR3: CASGLVHRGRRQYF. CDR3 sequence (DNA): TGTGCTAGTGGTTTGGTCCACAGGGGACGGAGGCAGTATTTT. The full variable domain, with the rest looked up from reference TRBV12-5 and TRBJ2-3, is DARVTQTPRHKVTEMGQEVTMRCQPILGHNTVFWYRQTMMQGLELLAYFRNRAPLDDSGMPKDRFSAEMPDATLATLKIQPSEPRDSAVYFCASGLVHRGRRQYFGPGTRLTVL.

This clone has just one count. The rearrangement uses TRBV9 and TRBJ2-7, with 9 bases identical to TRBD2. This CDR3 is built from 17 residues. With 0 bases clipped from V and 2 bases from J, the junction kept 9 bases outside the gene matches. The V gene's germline CDR1 is SGDLS and CDR2 YYNGEE. For the CDR3, the DNA is TGTGCCAGCAGCGTAGGGGATAGCGGGAGTGAGCCCTACGAGCAGTACTTC. It codes for CASSVGDSGSEPYEQYF.

This sequence joins TRBV6-6 and TRBJ1-2, with D perhaps matching TRBD1 (5 bases). CDR3 length: 13 amino acids. V was pared by 6 bases and J by 3 bases, with 11 bases between. Germline CDR1 is MNHNY and CDR2 is SVGAGI (reference sequence). Here the CDR3 DNA reads TGTGCCAGCAGCCCCTCGGGGGACTATGGCTACACCTTC. Translating gives CASSPSGDYGYTF.

The rearrangement links TRBV5-1 to TRBJ1-4, with D hard to call. The CDR3 consists of 13 residues. V was shortened by 0 bases and J by 8 bases, with 8 bases between the two germline ends. Germline V lookup: CDR1 SGHRS, CDR2 YFSETQ. CDR3: CASSLDSAEKLFF. For the CDR3, the DNA is TGCGCCAGCAGCTTGGACAGTGCCGAAAAACTGTTTTTT.

The chain recombines TRBV30 with TRBJ2-2; weak D call: TRBD2 (5 bases). The CDR3 is made up of 14 amino acids. V was shortened by 0 bases and J by 4 bases, with 9 bases between the two germline ends. Per germline, CDR1 GTSNPN and CDR2 SVGIG (reference sequence). The CDR3: CAWSVPGFTGELFF. DNA of the CDR3: TGTGCCTGGAGTGTACCGGGGTTCACCGGGGAGCTGTTTTTT.

The gene calls are TRBV5-1 and TRBJ2-1; D ambiguous. Per the germline V gene, CDR1 is SGHRS and CDR2 is YFSETQ. The CDR3 has 15 residues. The V gene lost 6 bases and the J gene lost 6 bases, with 19 bases spanning the gap. For the CDR3, the DNA is TGCGCCAGCACCAAGAACGCAGGAAGTAGCAATGAGCAGTTCTTC. Translating it yields CASTKNAGSSNEQFF.

This clone was picked up a small number of times. The V call is TRBV29-1, the J call TRBJ2-7; 7 nucleotides match TRBD1. Germline-derived CDR1 and CDR2 are SQVTM and ANQGSEA. With V trimmed by 6 bases and J by 0 bases, 11 bases remained unmatched. The CDR3 sequence is 15 residues long. CDR3 sequence: CSVTGRGLDSYEQYF. CDR3 bases: TGCAGCGTCACCGGAAGGGGGCTAGACTCCTACGAGCAGTACTTC.

The rearrangement uses TRBV5-1 and TRBJ2-3, with 7 bases matching TRBD1. Germline loops: CDR1 SGHRS, CDR2 YFSETQ. The V and J ends lost 4 bases and 4 bases, in that order; junction bases with no gene match: 3. The CDR3 spans 13 residues. This CDR3 reads CASSIGQADTQYF. The CDR3 DNA sequence: TGCGCCAGCAGCATAGGACAGGCAGATACGCAGTATTTT.

This chain joins TRBV10-2 and TRBJ2-1, with D possibly matching TRBD2 (6 bases). Trimming shortened V by 1 base and J by 5 bases, and 15 bases separated the two germline ends. This CDR3 is built from 16 residues. Germline lookup yields CDR1 WSHSY and CDR2 SAAADI. CDR3 sequence reads: CASSEYHKEGHNEQFF. Written as DNA, the CDR3 is TGCGCCAGCAGTGAGTACCATAAGGAGGGGCACAATGAGCAGTTCTTC.

Only one count was recorded for this clone. The rearrangement uses TRBV11-3 and TRBJ2-3; 7 bases fit TRBD2. V shed 0 bases, J shed 5 bases, and the junction held 8 bases outside the gene matches. This CDR3 has 16 residues. Germline lookup yields CDR1 SGHNT and CDR2 YENEEA. CDR3 DNA: TGTGCCAGCAGCTTAGAAACACTAGCGATCGTAGATACGCAGTATTTT. Translation gives CASSLETLAIVDTQYF.

The chain links TRBV5-1 to TRBJ2-7; 9 bases map to TRBD1. This CDR3 has 15 residues. V lost 10 bases to trimming and J lost 1 base; unmatched junction nucleotides: 12. Germline lookup yields CDR1 SGHRS and CDR2 YFSETQ. DNA of the CDR3: TGCGCCGGTCCGCCGGGACAGGGTCCTTCCTACGAGCAGTACTTC. Protein sequence: CAGPPGQGPSYEQYF.

The chain links TRBV30 to TRBJ2-1, with 9 bases identical to TRBD2. The J segment lost 5 bases and the V segment lost 2 bases, leaving 10 bases of the junction unmatched. The CDR3 is 16 residues long. Germline CDR1 is GTSNPN and CDR2 is SVGIG (reference sequence). The CDR3 reads CAWSMAGGYVNNEQFF. CDR3 coding DNA: TGTGCCTGGAGTATGGCGGGAGGGTATGTCAACAATGAGCAGTTCTTC.

This chain joins TRBV28 and TRBJ1-2; 9 bases agree with TRBD1. The CDR3 has 16 residues. The V and J ends lost 3 bases and 5 bases, in that order; junction bases with no gene match: 10. Per germline, CDR1 MDHEN and CDR2 SYDVKM. The CDR3 is CASSFGPGTGTYGYTF. The CDR3 DNA sequence: TGTGCCAGCAGTTTTGGGCCCGGGACAGGGACGTATGGCTACACCTTC.

V usage is TRBV29-1 and J usage is TRBJ2-1, with 12 positions matching TRBD2. Germline V CDR1 and CDR2: SQVTM, ANQGSEA. The CDR3 contains 17 residues. J was trimmed by 2 bases and V by 3 bases; bases with no gene match: 8. CDR3 coding DNA: TGCAGCGTTGAGGAAATTCGGACTAGCGGGACCTACAATGAGCAGTTCTTC. It yields the protein CSVEEIRTSGTYNEQFF.

The chain recombines TRBV5-1 with TRBJ2-2; 14 positions match TRBD2. Germline V gene sequence: CDR1 SGHRS, CDR2 YFSETQ. CDR3 length: 18 amino acids. Trimming at V came to 1 base and at J to 1 base, leaving 3 bases not matched to a gene. The CDR3 is CASSLSGTSGGNTGELFF. CDR3 nucleotide sequence: TGCGCCAGCAGCTTGTCCGGGACTAGCGGGGGGAACACCGGGGAGCTGTTTTTT. Full variable domain (outside the CDR3, taken from reference TRBV5-1 and TRBJ2-2): KAGVTQTPRYLIKTRGQQVTLSCSPISGHRSVSWYQQTPGQGLQFLFEYFSETQRNKGNFPGRFSGRQFSNSRSEMNVSTLELGDSALYLCASSLSGTSGGNTGELFFGEGSRLTVL.